The 23 T cell receptor beta chains below come from one sample, sequenced in a study of identical twins. TCRdb passed the 5' RACE reads through MiXCR, listing each CDR3 protein once. The sample records 500,000 to 650,000 distinct CDR3 sequences, about 7.6% being singletons. These same data were also listed under a study on yellow fever vaccine responses in identical twins.

Sample: PBMCs. The receptors come from a woman between 18 and 29 years old in good health.

V and J are TRBV9 and TRBJ2-3, with 11 positions matching TRBD2. The germline gives CDR1 SGDLS, CDR2 YYNGEE. This CDR3 comprises 16 residues. V lost 3 bases, J lost 4 bases, and 7 bases stayed unmatched. The DNA for the CDR3 is TGTGCCAGCAGCGCCCTAGCGGGGGGCAATCCAGATACGCAGTATTTT. It translates to CASSALAGGNPDTQYF.

The chain combines TRBV7-9 with TRBJ1-1; 7 bases are a match to TRBD1. Germline V gives CDR1 SEHNR, CDR2 FQNEAQ (reference sequence). The J segment lost 2 bases and the V segment lost 5 bases, leaving 8 bases of the junction unmatched. CDR3 length: 15 residues. For the CDR3, the DNA is TGTGCCAGCAGCATAGGGGGCGTCGAAAACACTGAAGCTTTCTTT. Translating gives CASSIGGVENTEAFF.

As regards this clonotype: The junction and the germline gene differ at one end; a read error may be behind it. The chain is built from TRBV3-1 and TRBJ2-1; TRBD1 aligns across 11 bases. Germline lookup yields CDR1 LGHDT and CDR2 YNNKEL (reference sequence). This CDR3 contains 15 residues. The CDR3 sequence is CACRLGTGGYNEQFF. The CDR3, as DNA: TGTGCCTGCAGACTCGGGACAGGGGGCTACAATGAGCAGTTCTTC.

This clonotype was observed many times. The chain is built from TRBV4-2 and TRBJ2-7, with TRBD2 as a possible D gene (5 bases). Trimming pared 3 bases from V and 0 bases from J, leaving 9 bases between. The CDR3 has 14 residues. Germline lookup yields CDR1 LGHNA and CDR2 YNFKEQ. The CDR3: CASSQTTGSYEQYF. In nucleotides, the CDR3 is TGTGCCAGCAGCCAGACTACGGGCTCCTACGAGCAGTACTTC.

This clonotype was observed at least ten times. J is TRBJ1-1 and V is TRBV5-1, with unresolved D. V lost 4 bases, J lost 3 bases, and 16 bases lay in between. The CDR3 covers 15 residues. Per the germline V gene, CDR1 is SGHRS and CDR2 is YFSETQ. The CDR3 sequence is CASSLLGLGDTEAFF. The DNA for the CDR3 is TGCGCCAGCAGCCTGCTCGGTCTCGGAGACACTGAAGCTTTCTTT.

This chain links TRBV5-5 with TRBJ2-6; D might be TRBD1 or TRBD2, each matching 5 bases. Trimming removed 1 base from V and 3 bases from J, with 17 bases in between. The CDR3 extends over 18 amino acids. The germline gives CDR1 SGHKS, CDR2 YYEKEE (reference sequence). The CDR3 DNA follows: TGTGCCAGCAGCTTGTTTTGGGCAGGGAGATTTGGGGCCAACGTCCTGACTTTC. The encoded protein is CASSLFWAGRFGANVLTF.

The chain couples TRBV29-1 to TRBJ2-5; either TRBD1 or TRBD2 may supply D (5 bases each). Trimming took off 7 bases at V and 5 bases at J, with 17 bases between the two ends. The CDR3 runs 13 residues. Germline CDR1 and CDR2: SQVTM and ANQGSEA. CDR3: CSADPGPRETQYF. In DNA, the CDR3 is TGCAGCGCCGATCCGGGACCTCGTGAGACCCAGTACTTC.

This clonotype was found a few times. The CDR3 DNA is TGTGCCAGCAGCCAGGCCAGGGATTTCAATCAGCCCCAGCATTTT. Protein: CASSQARDFNQPQHF. The J gene is TRBJ1-5, the V gene TRBV3-1, with TRBD1 as a possible D gene (5 bases). This CDR3 spans 15 amino acids. Trimming left V 3 bases short and J 3 bases short, with 12 bases between. Germline assignment: CDR1 LGHDT and CDR2 YNNKEL (reference sequence). Complete variable domain (other parts from reference TRBV3-1 and TRBJ1-5): DTAVSQTPKYLVTQMGNDKSIKCEQNLGHDTMYWYKQDSKKFLKIMFSYNNKELIINETVPNRFSPKSPDKAHLNLHINSLELGDSAVYFCASSQARDFNQPQHFGDGTRLSIL.

This clonotype was detected only a few times. The chain combines TRBV15 with TRBJ1-3; D is undetermined. This CDR3 is 15 amino acids long. Trimming left V 0 bases short and J 0 bases short, with 6 bases between. Germline CDR1 LNHNV, CDR2 YYDKDF (reference sequence). Written as DNA, the CDR3 is TGTGCCACCAGCAGAGATGATCTCTCTGGAAACACCATATATTTT. This encodes CATSRDDLSGNTIYF.

This clonotype has at least ten counts. V gene TRBV12-3 or TRBV12-4 combines with J gene TRBJ1-4; D might be TRBD1 (6 bases). There are 15 residues in the CDR3. V was cut by 5 bases and J by 5 bases, with 15 bases left in between. CDR3 amino acids: CASSPQTGSNEKLFF. The CDR3 bases are TGTGCCAGCAGTCCCCAGACAGGATCCAATGAAAAACTGTTTTTT.

This clonotype was seen at least ten times. This rearrangement joins TRBV12-3 or TRBV12-4 to TRBJ2-3; D possibly matches TRBD1 or TRBD2 (5 bases each). This CDR3 has 14 residues. Trimming left V 2 bases short and J 7 bases short, with 13 bases between. The CDR3: CASSLIRDPNTQYF. In DNA form, the CDR3 reads TGTGCCAGCAGTTTAATCCGGGACCCGAATACGCAGTATTTT.

This clonotype occurred a few times. This chain uses TRBV5-1 with TRBJ2-5, with D perhaps TRBD1 or TRBD2 (6 bases each). Germline V CDR1 and CDR2: SGHRS, YFSETQ. The V end lost 2 bases, the J end lost 4 bases, and 9 bases lay between the germline ends. The CDR3 is 13 residues long. The CDR3 reads CASSFKGGETQYF. CDR3 coding DNA: TGCGCCAGCAGCTTTAAGGGGGGAGAGACCCAGTACTTC.

The chain employs TRBV20-1 and TRBJ2-1, with TRBD2 identical over 16 bases. Germline V gene sequence: CDR1 DFQATT, CDR2 SNEGSKA (reference sequence). The CDR3 sequence is 18 residues long. Germline trimming cut 1 base from V and 0 bases from J; bases unmatched to any gene: 3. The CDR3 bases are TGCAGTGCTAGAGTGGGACTAGCGGGGGGGAGCTCCTACAATGAGCAGTTCTTC. Its translation is CSARVGLAGGSSYNEQFF.

This clonotype has a count of ten or more. The chain is built from TRBV14 and TRBJ1-2; 7 bases are a match to TRBD1. This CDR3 is built from 14 residues. Looked up from germline, CDR1 is SGHDN and CDR2 is FVKESK. V shed 1 base and J 7 bases; nucleotides not matched to a gene: 6. DNA for the CDR3: TGTGCCAGCAGCCAAGTTCTCAGGGGGGCTGGCTACACCTTC. Protein: CASSQVLRGAGYTF.

This clonotype was seen ten or more times. V gene TRBV7-9 combines with J gene TRBJ1-5; D gene uncertain. V was pared by 4 bases and J by 0 bases, with 10 bases between. Germline assignment: CDR1 SEHNR and CDR2 FQNEAQ (reference sequence). The CDR3 has 15 residues. CDR3 in amino acids: CASSSGSYSNQPQHF. CDR3 DNA sequence: TGTGCCAGCAGCTCCGGGTCTTATAGCAATCAGCCCCAGCATTTT.

The chain links TRBV7-6 to TRBJ2-3; TRBD2 agrees at 7 bases. Unmatched junction bases numbered 12, after V lost 4 bases and J lost 5 bases. Germline V gene lookup returns CDR1 SGHVS and CDR2 FNYEAQ. This CDR3 is 16 amino acids long. CDR3 sequence: CASSWGASGVKDTQYF. CDR3 sequence (DNA): TGTGCCAGCAGCTGGGGTGCGAGCGGGGTAAAAGATACGCAGTATTTT.

In this sample, this clonotype turned up many times. The V gene is TRBV4-1, the J gene TRBJ1-1; TRBD1 might be the D (5 bases). The CDR3 runs to 14 residues. The germline CDR1 and CDR2 sequences are MGHRA and YSYEKL. Deletions cut 3 bases from V and 3 bases from J, with 11 bases between. CDR3 sequence (DNA): TGCGCCAGCAGCCACCAGTGGGGGGACACTGAAGCTTTCTTT. This gives the protein CASSHQWGDTEAFF.

This clonotype turned up a few times. The chain joins TRBV6-1 to TRBJ2-2, with D unclear. The ends were cut back, 6 bases at V and 3 bases at J, with 11 bases in the middle. CDR1 and CDR2 from the germline V gene are MNHNS and SASEGT. This CDR3 is 14 amino acids long. The CDR3 sequence is CASRTPVYTGELFF. CDR3 DNA sequence: TGTGCCAGCAGGACTCCCGTATACACCGGGGAGCTGTTTTTT.

The sample holds a few counts of this clonotype. The V gene is TRBV24-1, the J gene TRBJ2-1; D may be TRBD2 (5 bases). The CDR3 has 19 residues. V lost 1 base, J lost 0 bases, and 18 bases lay in between. Germline V gene lookup returns CDR1 KGHDR and CDR2 SFDVKD. The CDR3 region is CATSDFGSERLSSYNEQFF. DNA for the CDR3: TGTGCCACCAGTGATTTTGGTAGCGAACGACTGAGCTCCTACAATGAGCAGTTCTTC.

This rearrangement joins TRBV20-1 to TRBJ1-1, with no clear D. V lost 6 bases to trimming and J lost 0 bases, with 11 bases between them. The germline V gene has CDR1 DFQATT and CDR2 SNEGSKA (reference sequence). This CDR3 spans 13 amino acids. The DNA for the CDR3 is TGCAGTGCCGTACAGCCCATGAACACTGAAGCTTTCTTT. It encodes CSAVQPMNTEAFF.

At least ten counts were recorded for this clonotype. This chain joins TRBV12-3 or TRBV12-4 and TRBJ1-5; 9 bases fit TRBD1. V dropped 5 bases and J dropped 2; count of bases not matched to a gene: 7. CDR3 size: 16 residues. The CDR3: CASSPRDRVGNQPQHF. In DNA form, the CDR3 reads TGTGCCAGCAGTCCCCGGGACAGGGTGGGCAATCAGCCCCAGCATTTT.

This clonotype was found many times. The chain has TRBV12-3 or TRBV12-4 and TRBJ1-2; 8 nucleotides line up with TRBD1. V lost 7 bases to trimming and J lost 8 bases; unmatched junction nucleotides: 6. The CDR3 contains 12 residues. CDR3 sequence: CASTQGAAGYTF. The CDR3, as DNA: TGTGCCAGCACCCAGGGGGCGGCAGGCTACACCTTC.

CDR3 DNA sequence: TGCGCCAGCAGCTTGGCGGGGGGCGGCAAAAACATTCAGTACTTC. Protein: CASSLAGGGKNIQYF. The J gene is TRBJ2-4, the V gene TRBV5-1, with D maybe TRBD2 (7 bases). Deletions cut 0 bases from V and 3 bases from J, with 10 bases between. Germline V gene lookup returns CDR1 SGHRS and CDR2 YFSETQ. CDR3 length: 15 amino acids. The full variable domain, in which reference TRBV5-1 and TRBJ2-4 provide the parts outside the CDR3, is KAGVTQTPRYLIKTRGQQVTLSCSPISGHRSVSWYQQTPGQGLQFLFEYFSETQRNKGNFPGRFSGRQFSNSRSEMNVSTLELGDSALYLCASSLAGGGKNIQYFGAGTRLSVL.